Described below is a single T cell receptor beta chain sequence and its context. Its target is not known. The sample comes from a study of cytomegalovirus exposure and HLA in healthy donors. Looking at the study overall: The same platform as the approximately 670 first-cohort repertoires was used for the 130 or so validation repertoires, a later analysis reported. Findings and limits, study-wide: 150 to 200 TCR beta chains were listed as cytomegalovirus-associated.

The assay was immunoSEQ multiplex PCR, and TCRdb's table has in-frame clones only and misses some. The sample carries under 100,000 clones, roughly 80% recorded once. Per germline, CDR1 MNHNS and CDR2 SASEGT. Trimming shortened V by 6 bases and J by 2 bases, and 8 bases separated the two germline ends. The CDR3 is made up of 13 amino acids. The V and J genes are TRBV6-1 and TRBJ1-3; D is uncertain. The sample taken for sequencing was PBMCs. The clonotype originates from a woman younger than 35 in good health and CMV-seropositive. The CDR3 nucleotides are TGTGCCAGCAGCTACGGAGCTGGAAACACCATATATTTT. This translates into CASSYGAGNTIYF.